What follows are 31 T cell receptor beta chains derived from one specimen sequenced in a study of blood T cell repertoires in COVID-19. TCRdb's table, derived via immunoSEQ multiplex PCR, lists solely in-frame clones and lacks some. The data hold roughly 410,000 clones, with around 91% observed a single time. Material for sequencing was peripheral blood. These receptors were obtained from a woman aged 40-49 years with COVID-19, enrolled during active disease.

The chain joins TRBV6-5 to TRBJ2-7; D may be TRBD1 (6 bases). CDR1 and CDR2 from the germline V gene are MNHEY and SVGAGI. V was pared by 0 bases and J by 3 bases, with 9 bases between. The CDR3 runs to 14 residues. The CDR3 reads CASSYSGGDYEQYF. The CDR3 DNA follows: TGTGCCAGCAGTTACTCTGGGGGCGACTACGAGCAGTACTTC.

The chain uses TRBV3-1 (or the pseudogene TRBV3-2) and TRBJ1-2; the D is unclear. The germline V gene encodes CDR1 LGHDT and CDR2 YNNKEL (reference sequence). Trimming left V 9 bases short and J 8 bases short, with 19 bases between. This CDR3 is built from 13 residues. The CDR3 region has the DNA TGTGCCAGTAACGGGGAGGGTTATGAGGGCTACACCTTC. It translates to CASNGEGYEGYTF.

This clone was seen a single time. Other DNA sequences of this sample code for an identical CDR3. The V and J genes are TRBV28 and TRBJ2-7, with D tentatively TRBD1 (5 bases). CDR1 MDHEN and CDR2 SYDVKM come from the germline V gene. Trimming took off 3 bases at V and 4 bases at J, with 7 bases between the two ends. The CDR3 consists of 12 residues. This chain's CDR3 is CASSLAGYEQYF. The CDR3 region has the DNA TGTGCCAGCAGTTTGGCAGGGTACGAGCAGTACTTC.

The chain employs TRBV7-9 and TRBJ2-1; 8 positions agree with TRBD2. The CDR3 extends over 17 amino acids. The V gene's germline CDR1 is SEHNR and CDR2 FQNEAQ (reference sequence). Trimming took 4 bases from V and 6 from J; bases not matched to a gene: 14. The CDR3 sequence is CASSSHRKSSGANEQFF. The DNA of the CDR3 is TGTGCCAGCAGCTCCCACAGAAAGAGTAGCGGGGCCAATGAGCAGTTCTTC. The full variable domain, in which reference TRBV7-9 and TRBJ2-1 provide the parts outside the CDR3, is DTGVSQNPRHKITKRGQNVTFRCDPISEHNRLYWYRQTLGQGPEFLTYFQNEAQLEKSRLLSDRFSAERPKGSFSTLEIQRTEQGDSAMYLCASSSHRKSSGANEQFFGPGTRLTVL.

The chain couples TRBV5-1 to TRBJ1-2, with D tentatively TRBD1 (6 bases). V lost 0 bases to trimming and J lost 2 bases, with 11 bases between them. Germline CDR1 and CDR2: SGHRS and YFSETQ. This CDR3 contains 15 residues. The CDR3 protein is CASSLVRGGNYGYTF. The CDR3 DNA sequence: TGCGCCAGCAGCTTGGTCAGGGGCGGAAACTATGGCTACACCTTC.

The CDR3 DNA reads TGTGCCAGCAGCTCCCAGGCCGCGGGTGGGGCCGGGGAGCTGTTTTTT. Translating gives CASSSQAAGGAGELFF. The J gene is TRBJ2-2, the V gene TRBV5-4; TRBD2 might be the D (5 bases). CDR1 is SGHNT, CDR2 YYREEE, per germline (reference sequence). The CDR3 is 16 residues long. V was trimmed by 3 bases and J by 6 bases, leaving 18 bases between them.

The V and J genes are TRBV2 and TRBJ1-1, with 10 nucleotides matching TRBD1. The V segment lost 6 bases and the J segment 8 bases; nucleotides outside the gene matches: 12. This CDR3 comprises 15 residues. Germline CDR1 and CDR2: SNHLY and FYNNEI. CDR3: CASRATPGQGPEAFF. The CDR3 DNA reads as TGTGCCAGCAGAGCCACACCGGGACAGGGGCCCGAAGCTTTCTTT.

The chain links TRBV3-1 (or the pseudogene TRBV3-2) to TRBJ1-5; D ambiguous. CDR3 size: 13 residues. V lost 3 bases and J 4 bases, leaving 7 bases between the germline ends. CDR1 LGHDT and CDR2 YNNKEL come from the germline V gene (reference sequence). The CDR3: CASSQVENQPQHF. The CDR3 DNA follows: TGTGCCAGCAGCCAGGTAGAAAATCAGCCCCAGCATTTT.

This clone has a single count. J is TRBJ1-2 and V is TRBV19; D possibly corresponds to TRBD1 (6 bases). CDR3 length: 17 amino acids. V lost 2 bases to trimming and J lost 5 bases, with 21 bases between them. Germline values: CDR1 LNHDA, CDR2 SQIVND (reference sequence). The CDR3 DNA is TGTGCCAGTAGTATACCCTTTGGTACAGGGTTTCGGTATGGCTACACCTTC. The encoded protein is CASSIPFGTGFRYGYTF. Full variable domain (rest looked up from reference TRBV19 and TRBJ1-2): DGGITQSPKYLFRKEGQNVTLSCEQNLNHDAMYWYRQDPGQGLRLIYYSQIVNDFQKGDIAEGYSVSREKKESFPLTVTSAQKNPTAFYLCASSIPFGTGFRYGYTFGSGTRLTVV.

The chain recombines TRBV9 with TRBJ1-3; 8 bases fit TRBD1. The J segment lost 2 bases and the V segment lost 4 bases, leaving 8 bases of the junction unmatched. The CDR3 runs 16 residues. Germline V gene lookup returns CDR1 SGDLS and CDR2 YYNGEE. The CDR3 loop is CASSPTGTGAGNTIYF. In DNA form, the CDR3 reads TGTGCCAGCAGCCCGACTGGGACAGGAGCTGGAAACACCATATATTTT.

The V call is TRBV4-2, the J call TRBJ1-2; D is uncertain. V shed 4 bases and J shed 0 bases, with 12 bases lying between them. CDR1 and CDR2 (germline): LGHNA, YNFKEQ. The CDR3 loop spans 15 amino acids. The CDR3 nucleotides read TGTGCCAGCAGCCCCGGAGAGCTAGCTAACTATGGCTACACCTTC. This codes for CASSPGELANYGYTF.

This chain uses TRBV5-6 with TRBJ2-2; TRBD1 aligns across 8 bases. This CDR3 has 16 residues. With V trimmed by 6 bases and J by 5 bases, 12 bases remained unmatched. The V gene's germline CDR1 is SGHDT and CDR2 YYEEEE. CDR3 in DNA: TGTGCCAGCATCCCAAGGACAGGGAGTAAAACCGGGGAGCTGTTTTTT. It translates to CASIPRTGSKTGELFF.

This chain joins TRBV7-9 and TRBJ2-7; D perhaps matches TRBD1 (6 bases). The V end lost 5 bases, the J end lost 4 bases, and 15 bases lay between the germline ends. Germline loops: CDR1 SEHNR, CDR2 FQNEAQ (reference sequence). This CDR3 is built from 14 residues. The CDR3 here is CASSAYRELYEQYF. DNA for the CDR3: TGTGCCAGCAGCGCATACAGGGAATTATACGAGCAGTACTTC.

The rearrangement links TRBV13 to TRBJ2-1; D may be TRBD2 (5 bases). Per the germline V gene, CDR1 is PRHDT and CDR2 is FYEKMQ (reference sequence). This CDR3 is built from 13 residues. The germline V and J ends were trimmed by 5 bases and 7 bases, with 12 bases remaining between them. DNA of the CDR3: TGTGCCAGCAGCCTTAAGCCGGGGAATGAGCAGTTCTTC. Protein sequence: CASSLKPGNEQFF. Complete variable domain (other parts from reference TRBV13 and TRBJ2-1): AAGVIQSPRHLIKEKRETATLKCYPIPRHDTVYWYQQGPGQDPQFLISFYEKMQSDKGSIPDRFSAQQFSDYHSELNMSSLELGDSALYFCASSLKPGNEQFFGPGTRLTVL.

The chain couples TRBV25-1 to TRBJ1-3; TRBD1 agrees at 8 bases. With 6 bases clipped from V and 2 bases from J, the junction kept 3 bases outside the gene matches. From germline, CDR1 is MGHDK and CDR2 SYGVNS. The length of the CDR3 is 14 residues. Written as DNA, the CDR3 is TGTGCCAGCAGCACAGGGGGAGCTGGAAACACCATATATTTT. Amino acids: CASSTGGAGNTIYF. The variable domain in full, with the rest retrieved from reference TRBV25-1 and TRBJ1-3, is EADIYQTPRYLVIGTGKKITLECSQTMGHDKMYWYQQDPGMELHLIHYSYGVNSTEKGDLSSESTVSRIRTEHFPLTLESARPSHTSQYLCASSTGGAGNTIYFGEGSWLTVV.

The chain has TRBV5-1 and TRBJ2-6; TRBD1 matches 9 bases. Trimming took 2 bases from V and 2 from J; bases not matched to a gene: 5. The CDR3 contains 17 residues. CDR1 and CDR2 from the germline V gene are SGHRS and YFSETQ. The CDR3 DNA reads TGCGCCAGCAGCTTCGGACAGGGGAGGACTGGGGCCAACGTCCTGACTTTC. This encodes CASSFGQGRTGANVLTF.

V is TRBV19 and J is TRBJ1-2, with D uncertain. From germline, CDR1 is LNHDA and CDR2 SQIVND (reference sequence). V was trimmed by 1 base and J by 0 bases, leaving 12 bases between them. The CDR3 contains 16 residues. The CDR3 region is CASSIAGGPPNYGYTF. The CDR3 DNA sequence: TGTGCCAGTAGTATAGCGGGCGGGCCTCCTAACTATGGCTACACCTTC. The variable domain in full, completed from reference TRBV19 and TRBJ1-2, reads DGGITQSPKYLFRKEGQNVTLSCEQNLNHDAMYWYRQDPGQGLRLIYYSQIVNDFQKGDIAEGYSVSREKKESFPLTVTSAQKNPTAFYLCASSIAGGPPNYGYTFGSGTRLTVV.

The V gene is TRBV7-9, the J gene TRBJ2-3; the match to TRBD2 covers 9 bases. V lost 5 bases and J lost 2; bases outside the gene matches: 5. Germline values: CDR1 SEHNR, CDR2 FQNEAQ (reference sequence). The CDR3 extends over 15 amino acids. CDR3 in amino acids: CASSISGGHTDTQYF. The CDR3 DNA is TGTGCCAGCAGCATTAGCGGGGGTCACACAGATACGCAGTATTTT.

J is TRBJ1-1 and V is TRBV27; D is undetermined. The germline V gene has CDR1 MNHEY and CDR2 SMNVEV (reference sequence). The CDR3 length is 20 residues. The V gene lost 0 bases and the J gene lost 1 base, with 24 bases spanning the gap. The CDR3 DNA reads TGTGCCAGCAGTTTATCCCCTGTGGTCCAGCTCGTGGACTGGAACACTGAAGCTTTCTTT. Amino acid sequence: CASSLSPVVQLVDWNTEAFF.

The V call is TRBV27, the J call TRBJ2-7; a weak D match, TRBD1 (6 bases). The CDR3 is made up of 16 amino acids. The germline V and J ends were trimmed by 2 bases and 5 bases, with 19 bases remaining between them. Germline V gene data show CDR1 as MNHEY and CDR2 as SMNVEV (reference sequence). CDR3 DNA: TGTGCCAGCAGTTTAAGGGACAACCGGAGGAGCGACGAGCAGTACTTC. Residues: CASSLRDNRRSDEQYF.

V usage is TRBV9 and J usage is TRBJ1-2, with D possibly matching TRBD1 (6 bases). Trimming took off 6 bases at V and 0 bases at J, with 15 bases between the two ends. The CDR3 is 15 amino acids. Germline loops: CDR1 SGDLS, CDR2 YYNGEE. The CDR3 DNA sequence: TGTGCCAGCAAGAGGACAGACTCAGCTAACTATGGCTACACCTTC. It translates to CASKRTDSANYGYTF. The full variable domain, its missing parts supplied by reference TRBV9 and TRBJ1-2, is DSGVTQTPKHLITATGQRVTLRCSPRSGDLSVYWYQQSLDQGLQFLIQYYNGEERAKGNILERFSAQQFPDLHSELNLSSLELGDSALYFCASKRTDSANYGYTFGSGTRLTVV.

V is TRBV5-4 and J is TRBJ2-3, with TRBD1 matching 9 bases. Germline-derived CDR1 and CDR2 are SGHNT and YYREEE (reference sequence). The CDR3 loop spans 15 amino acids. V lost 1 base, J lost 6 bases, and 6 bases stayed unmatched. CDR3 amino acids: CASSLSGQGFDTQYF. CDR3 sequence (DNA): TGTGCCAGCAGCTTGTCGGGACAGGGCTTTGATACGCAGTATTTT.

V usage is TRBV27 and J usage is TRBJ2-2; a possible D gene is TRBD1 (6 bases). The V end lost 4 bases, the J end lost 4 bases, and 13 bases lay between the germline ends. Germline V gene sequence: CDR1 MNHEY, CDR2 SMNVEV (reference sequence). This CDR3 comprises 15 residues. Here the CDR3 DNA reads TGTGCCAGCAGTTCGAGGCAGGGGTCCACCGGGGAGCTGTTTTTT. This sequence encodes CASSSRQGSTGELFF.

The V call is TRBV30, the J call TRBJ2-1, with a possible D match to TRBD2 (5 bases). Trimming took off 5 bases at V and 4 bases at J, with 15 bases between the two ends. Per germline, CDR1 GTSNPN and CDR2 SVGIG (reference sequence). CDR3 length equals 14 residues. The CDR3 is CAWHAPAGYNEQFF. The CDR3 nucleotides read TGTGCCTGGCACGCCCCGGCGGGTTACAATGAGCAGTTCTTC.

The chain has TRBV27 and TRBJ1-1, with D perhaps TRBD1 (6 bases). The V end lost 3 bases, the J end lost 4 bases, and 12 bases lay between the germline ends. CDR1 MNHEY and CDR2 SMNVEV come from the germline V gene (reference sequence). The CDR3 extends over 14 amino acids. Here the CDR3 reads CASSFGGAGTEAFF. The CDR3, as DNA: TGTGCCAGCAGTTTTGGGGGCGCGGGCACTGAAGCTTTCTTT.

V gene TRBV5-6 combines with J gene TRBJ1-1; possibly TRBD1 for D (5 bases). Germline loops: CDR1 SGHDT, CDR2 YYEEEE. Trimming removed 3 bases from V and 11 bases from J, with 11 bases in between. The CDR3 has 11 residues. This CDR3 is CASSSGGLAFF. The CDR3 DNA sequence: TGTGCCAGCAGCTCCGGGGGGTTGGCTTTCTTT.

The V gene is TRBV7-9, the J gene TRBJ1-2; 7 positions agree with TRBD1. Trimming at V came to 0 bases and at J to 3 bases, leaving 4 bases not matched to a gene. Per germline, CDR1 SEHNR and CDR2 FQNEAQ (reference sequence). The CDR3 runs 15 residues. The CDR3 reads CASSLADQGDYGYTF. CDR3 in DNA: TGTGCCAGCAGCTTAGCGGATCAGGGGGACTATGGCTACACCTTC.

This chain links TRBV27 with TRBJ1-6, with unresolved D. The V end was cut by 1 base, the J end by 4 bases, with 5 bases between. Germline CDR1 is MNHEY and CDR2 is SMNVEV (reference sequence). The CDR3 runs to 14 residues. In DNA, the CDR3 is TGTGCCAGCAGTTTATGGCAGTATAATTCACCCCTCCACTTT. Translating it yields CASSLWQYNSPLHF.

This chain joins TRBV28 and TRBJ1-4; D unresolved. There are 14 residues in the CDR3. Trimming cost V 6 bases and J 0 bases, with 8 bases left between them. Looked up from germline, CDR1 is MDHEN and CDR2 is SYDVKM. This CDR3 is CASRPRATNEKLFF. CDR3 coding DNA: TGTGCCAGCAGACCAAGAGCAACTAATGAAAAACTGTTTTTT.

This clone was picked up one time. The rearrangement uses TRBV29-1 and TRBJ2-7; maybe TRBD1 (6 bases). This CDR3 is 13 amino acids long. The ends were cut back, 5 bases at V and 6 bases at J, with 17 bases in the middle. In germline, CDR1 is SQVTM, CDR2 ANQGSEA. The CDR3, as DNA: TGCAGCGTTCGACAGGCTTCAGGTAGCGAGCAGTACTTC. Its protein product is CSVRQASGSEQYF.

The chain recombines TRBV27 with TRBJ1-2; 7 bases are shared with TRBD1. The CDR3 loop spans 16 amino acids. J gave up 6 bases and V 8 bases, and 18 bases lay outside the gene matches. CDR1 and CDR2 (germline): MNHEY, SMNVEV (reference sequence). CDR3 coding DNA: TGTGCCAGCGGGGGCTTGGGACAGATTCTTTTGGATGGCTACACCTTC. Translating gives CASGGLGQILLDGYTF.